This T cell receptor beta chain was observed in a study of memory CD4+ T cells and cytomegalovirus serostatus. The germline V gene has CDR1 LNHDA and CDR2 SQIVND (reference sequence). The CDR3 spans 14 residues. V lost 4 bases to trimming and J lost 5 bases; unmatched junction nucleotides: 5. Authors' processing steps: After removing out-of-frame reads, 2,204,828 distinct TCRbeta sequences remained. Data came from immunoSEQ multiplex PCR; TCRdb stores just in-frame clones and leaves some out. Clone size and the V and J calls come from that table; the DNA yielded D and trimming. The sample contains 35,000 to 45,000 clones, around three quarters of which appear only once. The sort gate was single viable CD3+CD4+CD8-CD45RO+ cells for memory CD4+ T cells. After thawing, CD4+ T cells were positively selected.

What was sequenced was memory CD4+ T cells from blood. The rearrangement links TRBV19 to TRBJ2-3, with 8 positions matching TRBD2. The clonotype comes from an adult in good health and CMV-seronegative. This chain's CDR3 is CASSRITSGDTQYF. CDR3 sequence (DNA): TGTGCCAGTAGTAGAATTACTAGCGGAGATACGCAGTATTTT.